These 26 T cell receptor beta chains originate from one sample sequenced in a study of T cell responses to AZD1222 COVID-19 vaccine. Sequencing used immunoSEQ multiplex PCR; TCRdb keeps in-frame clones, though not all of them. The table lists about 170,000 clones, about 83% of them singletons, with 0.95% to 1.1% in the top ten. Sequenced material: peripheral blood, taken 28 days after the second AZD1222 dose. These receptors originate from an adult who received the AZD1222 COVID-19 vaccine.

The chain joins TRBV19 to TRBJ2-7; D is unclear. The CDR3 is 12 residues long. Deletions cut 3 bases from V and 2 bases from J, with 5 bases between. CDR1 is LNHDA and CDR2 is SQIVND in the germline V gene (reference sequence). In DNA form, the CDR3 reads TGTGCCAGTAGTATGGGGACCTACGAGCAGTACTTC. Protein: CASSMGTYEQYF.

The chain combines TRBV18 with TRBJ2-1; the D is unclear. Deletions cut 9 bases from V and 12 bases from J, with 18 bases between. Germline CDR1 reads KGHSH; CDR2 reads LQKENI. CDR3 length: 12 residues. The CDR3 DNA reads TGTGCCAGTTCATGGGCGGACCGCGGGCAGTTCTTC. Amino acids: CASSWADRGQFF.

CDR3 in amino acids: CASSPRTGSTGEQYF. The CDR3 bases are TGTGCCAGCAGCCCCCGGACGGGATCCACGGGGGAGCAGTACTTC. The gene calls are TRBV13 and TRBJ2-7; a possible D gene is TRBD2 (5 bases). The CDR3 is 15 residues long. Looked up from germline, CDR1 is PRHDT and CDR2 is FYEKMQ (reference sequence). V lost 5 bases, J lost 7 bases, and 21 bases lay in between.

This clone was detected once. The rearrangement links TRBV18 to TRBJ1-1; possible D gene TRBD1, 6 bases. From germline, CDR1 is KGHSH and CDR2 LQKENI. This CDR3 has 15 amino acids. Between the trimmed V and J ends, which lost 3 bases and 6 bases, there was a span of 17 bases. CDR3 sequence (DNA): TGTGCCAGCTCACCTCCTGGGGGGGCTCGGGCTGAAGCTTTCTTT. This sequence encodes CASSPPGGARAEAFF.

The chain carries TRBV11-2 and TRBJ2-1; 8 bases map to TRBD1. CDR1 is SGHAT and CDR2 is FQNNGV in the germline V gene. CDR3 length equals 14 residues. V shed 6 bases, J shed 8 bases, and the junction held 9 bases outside the gene matches. The CDR3 spells CASSQTGAGDEQFF. Here the CDR3 DNA reads TGTGCCAGCAGTCAGACAGGGGCTGGAGATGAGCAGTTCTTC.

V is TRBV2 and J is TRBJ1-1, with 7 positions matching TRBD1. With 6 bases clipped from V and 5 bases from J, the junction kept 3 bases outside the gene matches. CDR1 and CDR2 from the germline V gene are SNHLY and FYNNEI. This CDR3 comprises 12 residues. As DNA, the CDR3 is TGTGCCAGCAGAGCACAGGGGACTGAAGCTTTCTTT. It translates to CASRAQGTEAFF.

The V gene is TRBV6-1, the J gene TRBJ2-5, with D tentatively TRBD2 (5 bases). This CDR3 region has 15 residues. Germline values: CDR1 MNHNS, CDR2 SASEGT. V was trimmed by 2 bases and J by 7 bases, leaving 17 bases between them. DNA of the CDR3: TGTGCCAGCAGTGAAATCCTAGCTCACGTTGGGACCCAGTACTTC. Translation: CASSEILAHVGTQYF.

Only one count was recorded for this clone. This rearrangement joins TRBV18 to TRBJ2-3, with a weak D call TRBD2 (5 bases). V was shortened by 0 bases and J by 4 bases, with 8 bases between the two germline ends. Germline values: CDR1 KGHSH, CDR2 LQKENI. The CDR3 totals 14 residues. CDR3 region: CASSPPGSADTQYF. CDR3 bases: TGTGCCAGCTCACCACCGGGTAGCGCAGATACGCAGTATTTT.

This chain connects TRBV2 to TRBJ2-2, with D unresolved. V was pared by 6 bases and J by 0 bases, with 8 bases between. Germline V gene lookup returns CDR1 SNHLY and CDR2 FYNNEI. The CDR3 loop spans 14 amino acids. The CDR3 reads CASSPGTNTGELFF. The CDR3 DNA sequence: TGTGCCAGCAGCCCAGGAACGAACACCGGGGAGCTGTTTTTT. Based on the CDR3 plus reference TRBV2 and TRBJ2-2, the full variable domain is EPEVTQTPSHQVTQMGQEVILRCVPISNHLYFYWYRQILGQKVEFLVSFYNNEISEKSEIFDDQFSVERPDGSNFTLKIRSTKLEDSAMYFCASSPGTNTGELFFGEGSRLTVL.

The rearrangement uses TRBV13 and TRBJ2-3, with D possibly being TRBD1 (6 bases). CDR1 is PRHDT, CDR2 FYEKMQ, per germline (reference sequence). V lost 1 base to trimming and J lost 3 bases, with 11 bases between them. CDR3 length equals 15 residues. In DNA form, the CDR3 reads TGTGCCAGCAGCTTAGTAGTGGGACATACAGATACGCAGTATTTT. Amino acids: CASSLVVGHTDTQYF.

The chain is built from TRBV30 and TRBJ2-1, with 11 bases aligning to TRBD2. Unmatched junction bases numbered 6, after V lost 2 bases and J lost 6 bases. The CDR3 consists of 15 residues. CDR1 is GTSNPN and CDR2 is SVGIG in the germline V gene (reference sequence). The chain's CDR3 is CAWSIGTSGLNEQFF. Written as DNA, the CDR3 is TGTGCCTGGAGTATAGGGACTAGCGGCCTCAATGAGCAGTTCTTC.

The chain links TRBV12-3 or TRBV12-4 to TRBJ2-7; possible D gene TRBD1, 6 bases. V dropped 9 bases and J dropped 5 bases, with 11 bases sitting between them. The CDR3 contains 11 residues. The CDR3 spells CASTGSHEQYF. The CDR3 DNA reads as TGTGCCAGTACAGGGTCCCACGAGCAGTACTTC.

The table lists this clone with a count of one. The V gene is TRBV27, the J gene TRBJ2-5, with 8 bases matching TRBD1. This CDR3 contains 15 residues. CDR1 and CDR2 (germline): MNHEY, SMNVEV (reference sequence). V shed 3 bases and J 5 bases; nucleotides not matched to a gene: 8. The CDR3 DNA follows: TGTGCCAGCAGTTTGACAGGGGTCTTGTGGGAGACCCAGTACTTC. Translating it yields CASSLTGVLWETQYF.

The rearrangement joins TRBV18 to TRBJ2-4; 12 bases map to TRBD2. This CDR3 contains 19 residues. CDR1 is KGHSH, CDR2 LQKENI, per germline. With 3 bases clipped from V and 1 base from J, the junction kept 10 bases outside the gene matches. CDR3 sequence reads: CASSPTSGGNNLAKNIQYF. In DNA form, the CDR3 reads TGTGCCAGCTCACCCACTAGCGGGGGGAATAATCTGGCCAAAAACATTCAGTACTTC.

This sequence joins TRBV7-9 and TRBJ2-2, with D possibly matching TRBD2 (5 bases). The length of the CDR3 is 10 residues. The germline CDR1 and CDR2 sequences are SEHNR and FQNEAQ (reference sequence). CDR3 in DNA: TGTGCTCGGGGTAGCGGGGAGCTGTTTTTT. Protein sequence: CARGSGELFF.

This rearrangement joins TRBV6-2 or TRBV6-3 to TRBJ2-2; 7 bases match TRBD1. V lost 6 bases, J lost 4 bases, and 8 bases stayed unmatched. This CDR3 contains 15 residues. Per germline, CDR1 MNHEY and CDR2 SVGEGT. CDR3 DNA: TGTGCCAGCAGCCAGGGGGACAGATCCACCGGGGAGCTGTTTTTT. Translation gives CASSQGDRSTGELFF.

The CDR3, as DNA: TGTGCCAGCAGTCCAGGACAGGGGAGGCCAAAACTGTTTTTT. Translation: CASSPGQGRPKLFF. This sequence joins TRBV2 and TRBJ1-4; 9 bases fit TRBD1. This CDR3 comprises 14 residues. Trimming at V came to 5 bases and at J to 10 bases, leaving 8 bases not matched to a gene. Germline CDR1 SNHLY, CDR2 FYNNEI.

The chain couples TRBV6-1 to TRBJ2-1; 9 positions match TRBD2. The CDR3 is 17 residues long. V shed 3 bases and J 4 bases; nucleotides not matched to a gene: 10. CDR1 is MNHNS and CDR2 is SASEGT in the germline V gene. The CDR3: CASSDKAGGARYNEQFF. In nucleotides, the CDR3 is TGTGCCAGCAGTGACAAAGCGGGGGGCGCTCGATACAATGAGCAGTTCTTC.

The CDR3 region has the DNA TGTGCCAGAAGCTTGTTCTTGCCGAGACATGCGCAGAGCTCCTACGAGCAGTACTTC. This translates into CARSLFLPRHAQSSYEQYF. The chain uses TRBV5-3 and TRBJ2-7; D is unclear. TRBV5-3 is annotated as an ORF whose role is uncertain. The CDR3 sequence is 19 residues long. Trimming took 1 base from V and 0 from J, leaving 23 bases between them.

A few counts support this clone. This sequence joins TRBV9 and TRBJ2-2, with TRBD2 identical over 7 bases. Germline V lookup: CDR1 SGDLS, CDR2 YYNGEE. The V and J ends lost 2 bases and 6 bases, in that order; junction bases with no gene match: 10. This CDR3 is built from 16 residues. The CDR3 DNA reads as TGTGCCAGCAGCGTTCTCGCGGGGGTTCGATCCGGGGAGCTGTTTTTT. Its translation: CASSVLAGVRSGELFF.

The V and J genes are TRBV20-1 and TRBJ2-1; no clear D. Looked up from germline, CDR1 is DFQATT and CDR2 is SNEGSKA (reference sequence). Trimming shortened V by 3 bases and J by 6 bases, and 9 bases separated the two germline ends. The CDR3 covers 12 residues. Here the CDR3 DNA reads TGCAGTGCTAGTCCTAGGACCAATGAGCAGTTCTTC. Translation gives CSASPRTNEQFF.

The chain joins TRBV5-6 to TRBJ1-2, with D unresolved. Germline V gene data show CDR1 as SGHDT and CDR2 as YYEEEE. Trimming took off 4 bases at V and 4 bases at J, with 17 bases between the two ends. The CDR3 is 15 amino acids. The CDR3 loop reads CASSPVGRGGYGYTF. As DNA, the CDR3 is TGTGCCAGCAGCCCCGTTGGCCGGGGTGGCTATGGCTACACCTTC.

The genes are TRBV14 and TRBJ2-7; 10 bases fit TRBD2. J was trimmed by 3 bases and V by 6 bases; bases with no gene match: 5. CDR3 size: 14 residues. Germline assignment: CDR1 SGHDN and CDR2 FVKESK. CDR3 bases: TGTGCCAGCAGTCTACTAGCGGGGAGCTACGAGCAGTACTTC. Its translation is CASSLLAGSYEQYF.

This clone has only a few counts. As DNA, the CDR3 is TGTGCCAGCAGCCTCGGGGGCGGCGCAAACACCGGGGAGCTGTTTTTT. It is translated as CASSLGGGANTGELFF. The gene calls are TRBV3-1 (or the pseudogene TRBV3-2) and TRBJ2-2; D assignment may be TRBD1 or TRBD2 (6 bases each). Deletions cut 4 bases from V and 2 bases from J, with 14 bases between. Per germline, CDR1 LGHDT and CDR2 YNNKEL (reference sequence). The CDR3 sequence is 16 residues long.

The V call is TRBV19, the J call TRBJ1-2; no clear D. The V gene's germline CDR1 is LNHDA and CDR2 SQIVND (reference sequence). The CDR3 has 14 residues. V was shortened by 4 bases and J by 0 bases, with 9 bases between the two germline ends. This CDR3 is CASSRETANYGYTF. CDR3 sequence (DNA): TGTGCCAGTAGTAGGGAAACAGCTAACTATGGCTACACCTTC.

The rearrangement links TRBV19 to TRBJ1-1; weak D call: TRBD1 (5 bases). This CDR3 has 13 amino acids. The V gene's germline CDR1 is LNHDA and CDR2 SQIVND (reference sequence). V dropped 5 bases and J dropped 3 bases, with 10 bases sitting between them. The CDR3 loop is CASSQGGHTEAFF. CDR3 nucleotide sequence: TGTGCCAGTAGTCAGGGTGGGCACACTGAAGCTTTCTTT.